A selection of T cell receptor beta chains follows, all from one sample in a study of CD8 T cells in ankylosing spondylitis. MiXCR, run by TCRdb on the 5' RACE reads, gives a single entry per CDR3 protein. The table has 750,000 to 850,000 distinct CDR3 sequences, approximately 10% seen once; the top ten hold approximately 0.5%. The specimen sequenced was blood, either unsorted or a sorted T cell fraction (not recorded which). Receptor source: a male donor with ankylosing spondylitis. The CDR3 runs from the conserved cysteine through the conserved F or W. Fields, in order: CDR3 protein, CDR3 DNA, D gene, J gene, clone size, V gene. A D gene is named only where the DNA matches it firmly. Rows may omit the clone size; those that give it use once, few, many or a size class.

CASSYWGIGNEQYF	TGTGCCAGCAGTTACTGGGGGATTGGTAACGAGCAGTACTTC	NA	TRBJ2-7	few	TRBV6-5
CAISRGLAGAGANVLTF	TGTGCCATCAGTAGGGGACTAGCGGGAGCTGGGGCCAACGTCCTGACTTTC	TRBD2	TRBJ2-6	NA	TRBV10-3
CASSYGNGPSTDTQYF	TGTGCCAGCAGCTACGGGAATGGGCCTAGCACAGATACGCAGTATTTT	NA	TRBJ2-3	NA	TRBV7-3
CASSLERWPNSYEQYF	TGTGCCAGCAGCTTAGAGAGGTGGCCCAACTCCTACGAGCAGTACTTC	NA	TRBJ2-7	NA	TRBV7-8
CASRTSGSRYEQYF	TGTGCCAGCAGGACGAGCGGGAGTCGCTACGAGCAGTACTTC	TRBD2	TRBJ2-7	NA	TRBV6-2/TRBV6-3
CASSFAVSSYNEQFF	TGCGCCAGCAGCTTCGCAGTTAGCTCCTACAATGAGCAGTTCTTC	NA	TRBJ2-1	few	TRBV5-1
CSARDGGVLENIQYF	TGCAGTGCGAGAGACGGGGGAGTCCTGGAAAACATTCAGTACTTC	NA	TRBJ2-4	few	TRBV20-1
CSASTSRSTDTQYF	TGCAGTGCTTCGACTAGCAGAAGCACAGATACGCAGTATTTT	TRBD2	TRBJ2-3	many	TRBV20-1
CSAREGQYTGELFF	TGCAGTGCTAGGGAAGGACAGTACACCGGGGAGCTGTTTTTT	NA	TRBJ2-2	NA	TRBV20-1
CASSTGVREWNIQYF	TGTGCCAGCAGTACAGGGGTGAGGGAGTGGAACATTCAGTACTTC	TRBD1	TRBJ2-4	many	TRBV28
CSASGAPGPQETQYF	TGCAGTGCTAGCGGGGCCCCGGGCCCACAAGAGACCCAGTACTTC	NA	TRBJ2-5	few	TRBV20-1
CASSLGRAGDTQYF	TGTGCCAGCAGTTTGGGCAGGGCGGGAGATACGCAGTATTTT	NA	TRBJ2-3	NA	TRBV12-3/TRBV12-4
CASSFQPQFLRGGRYNEQFF	TGTGCCAGCAGCTTCCAGCCTCAGTTCCTGCGGGGGGGCCGCTACAATGAGCAGTTCTTC	TRBD2	TRBJ2-1	NA	TRBV5-6
CASSGAWGPQHF	TGTGCCAGCAGCGGGGCTTGGGGGCCCCAGCATTTT	NA	TRBJ1-5	few	TRBV9
CASPTATPEVQPQHF	TGTGCCAGTCCGACCGCCACGCCGGAGGTTCAGCCCCAGCATTTT	NA	TRBJ1-5	NA	TRBV19
CSAGRVNYGYTF	TGCAGTGCTGGCAGGGTGAACTATGGCTACACCTTC	NA	TRBJ1-2	NA	TRBV20-1
CAWERLAGANEQFF	TGTGCCTGGGAACGACTAGCGGGGGCGAATGAGCAGTTCTTC	TRBD2	TRBJ2-1	NA	TRBV30
CSAPGQGPYNSPLHF	TGCAGTGCACCGGGACAGGGCCCATATAATTCACCCCTCCACTTT	TRBD1	TRBJ1-6	many	TRBV20-1
CASRQLQGNTEAFF	TGTGCCAGCAGGCAACTACAGGGGAACACTGAAGCTTTCTTT	NA	TRBJ1-1	few	TRBV6-2/TRBV6-3
CASSPWTGGWGYTF	TGTGCCAGCAGCCCGTGGACAGGGGGCTGGGGCTACACCTTC	TRBD1	TRBJ1-2	few	TRBV7-9
CASSLLLQGADEQYF	TGTGCCAGCAGTTTACTCCTCCAGGGGGCTGACGAGCAGTACTTC	TRBD1	TRBJ2-7	NA	TRBV12-3/TRBV12-4
CASSPNPPLASFRETQYF	TGTGCCAGCAGCCCTAATCCCCCACTAGCGTCCTTTAGGGAGACCCAGTACTTC	TRBD2	TRBJ2-5	NA	TRBV7-8
CASSTSQGPSETQYF	TGTGCCAGCAGTACCTCACAGGGGCCCTCAGAGACCCAGTACTTC	TRBD1	TRBJ2-5	NA	TRBV6-1
CASSQALAGIQDKETQYF	TGCGCCAGCAGCCAAGCGCTAGCGGGTATCCAAGATAAAGAGACCCAGTACTTC	TRBD2	TRBJ2-5	NA	TRBV4-3
CASSLKGGGYEQYF	TGTGCCAGCAGCTTAAAAGGGGGCGGGTACGAGCAGTACTTC	TRBD1	TRBJ2-7	few	TRBV7-2
CSARDMSVNYNEQFF	TGCAGTGCTAGAGATATGAGCGTCAATTACAATGAGCAGTTCTTC	NA	TRBJ2-1	NA	TRBV20-1
CSAIGREGLETQYF	TGCAGTGCTATAGGTCGGGAGGGATTAGAGACCCAGTACTTC	TRBD2	TRBJ2-5	few	TRBV20-1